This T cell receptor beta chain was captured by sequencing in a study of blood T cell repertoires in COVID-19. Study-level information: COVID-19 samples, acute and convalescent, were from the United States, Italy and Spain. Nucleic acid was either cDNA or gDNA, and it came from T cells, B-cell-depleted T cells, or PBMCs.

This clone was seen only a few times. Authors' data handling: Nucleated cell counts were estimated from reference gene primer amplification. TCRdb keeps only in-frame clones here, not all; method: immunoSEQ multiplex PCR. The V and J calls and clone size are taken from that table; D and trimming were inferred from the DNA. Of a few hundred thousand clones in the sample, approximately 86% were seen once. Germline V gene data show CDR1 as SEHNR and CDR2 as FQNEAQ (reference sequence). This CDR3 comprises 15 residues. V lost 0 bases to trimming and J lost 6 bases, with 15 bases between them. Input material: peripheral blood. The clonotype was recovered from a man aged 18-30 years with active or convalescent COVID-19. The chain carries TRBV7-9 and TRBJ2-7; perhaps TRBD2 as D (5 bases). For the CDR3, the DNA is TGTGCCAGCAGCTTAGCGTCCGGCAGCGGACGCGAGCAGTACTTC. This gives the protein CASSLASGSGREQYF.